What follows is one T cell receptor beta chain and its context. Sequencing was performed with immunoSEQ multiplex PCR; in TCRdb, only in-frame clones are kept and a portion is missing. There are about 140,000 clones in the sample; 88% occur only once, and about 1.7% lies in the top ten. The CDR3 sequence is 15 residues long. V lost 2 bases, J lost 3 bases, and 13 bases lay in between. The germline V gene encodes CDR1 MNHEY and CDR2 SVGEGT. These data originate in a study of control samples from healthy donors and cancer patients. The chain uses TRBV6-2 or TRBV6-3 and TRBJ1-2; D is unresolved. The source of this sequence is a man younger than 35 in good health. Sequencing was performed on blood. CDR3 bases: TGTGCCAGCAGTTACCCCCGGTCCGGACACTATGGCTACACCTTC. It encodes CASSYPRSGHYGYTF.